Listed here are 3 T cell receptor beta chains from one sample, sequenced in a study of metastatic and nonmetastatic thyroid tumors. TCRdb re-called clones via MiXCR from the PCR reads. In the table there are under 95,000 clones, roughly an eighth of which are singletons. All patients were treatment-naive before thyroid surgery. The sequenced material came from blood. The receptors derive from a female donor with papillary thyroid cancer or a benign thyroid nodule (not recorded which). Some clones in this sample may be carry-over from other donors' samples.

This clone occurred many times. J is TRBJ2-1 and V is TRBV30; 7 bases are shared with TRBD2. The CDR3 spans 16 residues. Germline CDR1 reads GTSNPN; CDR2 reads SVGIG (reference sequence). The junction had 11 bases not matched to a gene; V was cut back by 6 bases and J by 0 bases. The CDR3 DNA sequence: TGTGCCTGCCGCGGGAGAGTGTTGAGCTCCTACAATGAGCAGTTCTTC. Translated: CACRGRVLSSYNEQFF.

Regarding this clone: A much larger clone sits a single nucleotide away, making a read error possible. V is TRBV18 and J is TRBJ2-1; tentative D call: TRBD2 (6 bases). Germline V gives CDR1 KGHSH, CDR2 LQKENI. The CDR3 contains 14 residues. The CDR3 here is CASSPPAGGNGQFF. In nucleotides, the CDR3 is TGTGCCAGCTCACCCCCAGCGGGCGGAAATGGGCAGTTCTTC.

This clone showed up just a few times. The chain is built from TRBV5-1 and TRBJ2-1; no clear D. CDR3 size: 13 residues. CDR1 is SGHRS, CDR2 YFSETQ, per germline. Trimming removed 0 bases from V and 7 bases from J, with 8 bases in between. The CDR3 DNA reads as TGCGCCAGCAGCTTGGGCGATTCGAATGAGCAGTTCTTC. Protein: CASSLGDSNEQFF.